This T cell receptor beta chain emerged from a study of regulatory T cells in long-lasting Graves disease. CDR3 length equals 13 residues. CDR1 and CDR2 from the germline V gene are MGHRA and YSYEKL. The V gene lost 0 bases and the J gene lost 6 bases, with 6 bases spanning the gap. The TCR beta library used iRepertoire HTBI primers with Arm-PCR amplification of CDR3. Each CDR3 protein gets one entry after TCRdb re-called the multiplex PCR reads with MiXCR. Of 500,000 or so distinct CDR3 sequences in the sample, more than 15% were seen once. Indicated time point: newly diagnosed GD, antithyroid drugs for less than 3 months. TCR sequences were obtained from RNA taken from PBMCs. It was an endocrinology department in Xi'an, China, that provided the patients. These records were also assigned to another study, of T cells in Graves' hyperthyroidism and ophthalmopathy.

Material: peripheral blood mononuclear cells (PBMCs), obtained at new diagnosis, from a patient treated with antithyroid drugs. The gene calls are TRBV4-1 and TRBJ2-4; D is ambiguous. The TCR was taken from a woman aged 40-65 years with Graves disease. CDR3 sequence: CASSQEVGNIQYF. The CDR3 bases are TGCGCCAGCAGCCAAGAGGTCGGAAACATTCAGTACTTC.